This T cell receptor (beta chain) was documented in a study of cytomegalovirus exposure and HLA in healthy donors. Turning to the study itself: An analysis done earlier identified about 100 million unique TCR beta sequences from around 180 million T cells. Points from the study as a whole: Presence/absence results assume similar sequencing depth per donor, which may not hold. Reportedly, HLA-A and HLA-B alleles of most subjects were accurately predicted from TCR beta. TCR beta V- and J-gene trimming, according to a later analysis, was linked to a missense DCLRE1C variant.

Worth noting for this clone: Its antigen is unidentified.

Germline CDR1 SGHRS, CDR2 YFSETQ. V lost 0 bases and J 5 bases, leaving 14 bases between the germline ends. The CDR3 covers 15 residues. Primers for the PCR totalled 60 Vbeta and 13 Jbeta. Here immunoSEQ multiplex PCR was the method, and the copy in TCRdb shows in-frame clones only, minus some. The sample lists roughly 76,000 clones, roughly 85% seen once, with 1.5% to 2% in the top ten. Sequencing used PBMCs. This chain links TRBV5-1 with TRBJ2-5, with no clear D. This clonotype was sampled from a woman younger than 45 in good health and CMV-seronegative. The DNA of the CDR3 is TGCGCCAGCAGCTTGGGTATTACAGCCCAGGAGACCCAGTACTTC. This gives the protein CASSLGITAQETQYF.